The 15 T cell receptor beta chains reported below all come from one sample, sequenced in a study of Ad26.COV2.S vaccination and SARS-CoV-2 variants. Assay: immunoSEQ multiplex PCR; the TCRdb copy retains only in-frame clones and omits some. The sample comprises hundreds of thousands of clones, 88% of which are singletons, and 6.4% rests with the top ten. The treatment is: some 19 received Ad26.COV2.S at low or high dose, single or two shots; 5 received placebo; per-sample allocation not given. Specimens were obtained on day 63 following the first vaccine or placebo injection. The sequencing used peripheral blood, collected in a trial of Ad26.COV2.S vaccine versus placebo. The receptors stem from a person aged 18-65 years who received the Ad26.COV2.S COVID-19 vaccine or a placebo.

The chain combines TRBV5-1 with TRBJ1-2, with 9 bases aligning to TRBD1. J was trimmed by 7 bases and V by 0 bases; bases with no gene match: 13. Germline-derived CDR1 and CDR2 are SGHRS and YFSETQ. This CDR3 spans 17 amino acids. CDR3 in amino acids: CASSLGPPGQGDGGYTF. The CDR3 DNA reads as TGCGCCAGCAGCTTGGGCCCCCCGGGACAGGGAGATGGTGGCTACACCTTC.

This chain uses TRBV7-3 with TRBJ2-3; 12 bases align to TRBD2. Germline V gene data show CDR1 as SGHTA and CDR2 as FQGTGA. The CDR3 extends over 18 amino acids. The trim removed 5 bases at V and 2 bases at J, leaving 11 bases unmatched. Here the CDR3 reads CASSALGRLAGVTDTQYF. DNA of the CDR3: TGTGCCAGCAGCGCGTTAGGGAGACTAGCGGGGGTCACAGATACGCAGTATTTT.

This chain joins TRBV5-1 and TRBJ1-4; 8 nucleotides agree with TRBD1. The V gene end was trimmed by 2 bases and the J gene end by 7 bases; junction bases not matched to a gene: 10. Germline CDR1 SGHRS, CDR2 YFSETQ. The CDR3 consists of 16 residues. The CDR3 protein is CASSFSDRAFGEKLFF. The CDR3 coding sequence is TGCGCCAGCAGCTTTTCGGACAGGGCGTTCGGTGAAAAACTGTTTTTT.

V is TRBV29-1 and J is TRBJ2-7; D possibly corresponds to TRBD1 (6 bases). V lost 7 bases and J lost 7, with 20 bases in between. The CDR3 has 13 residues. Per the germline V gene, CDR1 is SQVTM and CDR2 is ANQGSEA. CDR3 sequence: CSAVKQGRSEQYF. CDR3 coding DNA: TGCAGCGCGGTTAAACAGGGCCGGTCGGAGCAGTACTTC.

This chain joins TRBV6-1 and TRBJ1-3; D remains ambiguous. CDR1 is MNHNS, CDR2 SASEGT, per germline. The CDR3 runs to 15 residues. Trimming removed 3 bases at V and 0 bases at J, with 9 bases between. The CDR3 loop reads CASSDYGISGNTIYF. CDR3 sequence (DNA): TGTGCCAGCAGTGATTACGGCATCTCTGGAAACACCATATATTTT.

This chain joins TRBV30 and TRBJ1-1, with D maybe TRBD1 (5 bases). V was trimmed by 3 bases and J by 3 bases, leaving 14 bases between them. In germline, CDR1 is GTSNPN, CDR2 SVGIG (reference sequence). The CDR3 has 14 amino acids. The CDR3 loop reads CAWRAPGRDTEAFF. In nucleotides, the CDR3 is TGTGCCTGGAGAGCTCCAGGGCGCGACACTGAAGCTTTCTTT. Full variable domain (outside the CDR3, taken from reference TRBV30 and TRBJ1-1): SQTIHQWPATLVQPVGSPLSLECTVEGTSNPNLYWYRQAAGRGLQLLFYSVGIGQISSEVPQNLSASRPQDRQFILSSKKLLLSDSGFYLCAWRAPGRDTEAFFGQGTRLTVV.

The CDR3 DNA reads TGTGCCAGCGCAAGCTGGGATCCCTTGAGCTACGAGCAGTACTTC. It codes for CASASWDPLSYEQYF. The chain uses TRBV7-9 and TRBJ2-7; D remains unclear. V was pared by 8 bases and J by 3 bases, with 20 bases between. Per the germline V gene, CDR1 is SEHNR and CDR2 is FQNEAQ (reference sequence). The CDR3 runs 15 residues.

The V and J genes are TRBV10-3 and TRBJ1-5; D not resolved. The CDR3 covers 13 residues. Germline CDR1 ENHRY, CDR2 SYGVKD. Trimming took off 3 bases at V and 4 bases at J, with 7 bases between the two ends. The CDR3 DNA reads TGTGCCATCAGTGACCAACCGAATCAGCCCCAGCATTTT. It translates to CAISDQPNQPQHF.

The chain recombines TRBV19 with TRBJ1-4; no reliable D call. The CDR3 extends over 15 amino acids. Trimming shortened V by 3 bases and J by 1 base, and 9 bases separated the two germline ends. From germline, CDR1 is LNHDA and CDR2 SQIVND (reference sequence). The CDR3: CASSMFSRTNEKLFF. In nucleotides, the CDR3 is TGTGCCAGTAGTATGTTTTCACGAACTAATGAAAAACTGTTTTTT.

The genes are TRBV25-1 and TRBJ2-7, with D maybe TRBD2 (6 bases). Trimming left V 1 base short and J 4 bases short, with 14 bases between. Germline CDR1 MGHDK, CDR2 SYGVNS. The CDR3 is made up of 15 amino acids. This CDR3 is CASSESAGLGYEQYF. As DNA, the CDR3 is TGTGCCAGCAGTGAATCGGCGGGGTTGGGGTACGAGCAGTACTTC.

The CDR3 coding sequence is TGTGCCAGCAGCCCTTATCGGGGGACAGGGGTTTCACCCCTCCACTTT. It specifies CASSPYRGTGVSPLHF. The chain carries TRBV7-2 and TRBJ1-6; TRBD1 aligns across 10 bases. This CDR3 is 16 amino acids long. V shed 5 bases and J 9 bases; nucleotides not matched to a gene: 10. Germline V lookup: CDR1 SGHTA, CDR2 FQGNSA.

The chain couples TRBV19 to TRBJ1-1, with 10 bases lining up with TRBD1. Germline V CDR1 and CDR2: LNHDA, SQIVND (reference sequence). Losses at the gene ends were 1 base for V and 5 bases for J; bases not matched to a gene: 4. The CDR3 loop spans 15 amino acids. The CDR3 here is CASSIGTGGSTEAFF. The DNA for the CDR3 is TGTGCCAGTAGTATAGGGACAGGGGGATCTACTGAAGCTTTCTTT.

The chain has TRBV12-3 or TRBV12-4 and TRBJ2-5, with a weak D call TRBD2 (5 bases). V was clipped by 2 bases and J by 5 bases, with 9 bases between them. The CDR3 loop spans 13 amino acids. CDR3 region: CASSLSGEETQYF. CDR3 DNA: TGTGCCAGCAGTTTATCTGGGGAGGAGACCCAGTACTTC.

The genes are TRBV3-1 (or the pseudogene TRBV3-2) and TRBJ1-2, with TRBD1 as a possible D gene (5 bases). This CDR3 has 14 residues. V was trimmed by 3 bases and J by 5 bases, leaving 13 bases between them. The V gene's germline CDR1 is LGHDT and CDR2 YNNKEL (reference sequence). CDR3 sequence (DNA): TGTGCCAGCAGCCAGCGGGCCAGGGAATATGGCTACACCTTC. It translates to CASSQRAREYGYTF.

Concerning this clone: Other DNA variants within this sample encode the same CDR3. The chain joins TRBV10-2 to TRBJ1-6, with TRBD1 as a possible D gene (5 bases). CDR3 length: 15 amino acids. CDR1 and CDR2 (germline): WSHSY, SAAADI. V lost 6 bases to trimming and J lost 10 bases, with 19 bases between them. The CDR3 bases are TGCGCCAGCAGGAGCCCGGACAAACAGTCATCACCCCTCCACTTT. Translated, it gives CASRSPDKQSSPLHF.